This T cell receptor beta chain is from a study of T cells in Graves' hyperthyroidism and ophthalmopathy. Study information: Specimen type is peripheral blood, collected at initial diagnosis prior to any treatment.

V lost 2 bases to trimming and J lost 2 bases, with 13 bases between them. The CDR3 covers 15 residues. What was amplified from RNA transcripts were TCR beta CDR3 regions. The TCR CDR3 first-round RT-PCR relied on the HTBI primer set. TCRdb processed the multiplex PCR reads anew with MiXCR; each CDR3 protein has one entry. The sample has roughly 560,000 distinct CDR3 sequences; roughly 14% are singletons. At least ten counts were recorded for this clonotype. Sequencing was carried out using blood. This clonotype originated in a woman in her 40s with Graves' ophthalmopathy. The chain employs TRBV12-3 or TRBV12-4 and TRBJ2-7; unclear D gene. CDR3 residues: CASSLIEVSPYEQYF. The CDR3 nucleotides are TGTGCCAGCAGTTTAATAGAAGTCAGCCCCTACGAGCAGTACTTC.